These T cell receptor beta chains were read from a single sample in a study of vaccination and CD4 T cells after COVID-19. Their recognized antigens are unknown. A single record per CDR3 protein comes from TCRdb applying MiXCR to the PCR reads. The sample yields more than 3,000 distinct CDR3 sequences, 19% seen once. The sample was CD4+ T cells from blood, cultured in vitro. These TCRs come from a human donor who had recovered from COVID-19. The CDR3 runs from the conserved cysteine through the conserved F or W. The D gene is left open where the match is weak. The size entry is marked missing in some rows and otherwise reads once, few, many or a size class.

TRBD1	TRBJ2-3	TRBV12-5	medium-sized	CASGGQGGTDTQYF	TGTGCTAGTGGCGGACAGGGAGGCACAGATACGCAGTATTTT
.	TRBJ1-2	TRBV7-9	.	CASSQGYRDYGYTF	TGTGCCAGCAGCCAGGGGTATCGGGACTATGGCTACACCTTC
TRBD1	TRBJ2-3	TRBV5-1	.	CASSLGDRASDTQYF	TGCGCCAGCAGCTTGGGGGACAGGGCCTCCGATACGCAGTATTTT
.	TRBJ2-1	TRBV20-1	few	CSALAEPPYNEQFF	TGCAGTGCGCTCGCCGAGCCCCCCTACAATGAGCAGTTCTTC
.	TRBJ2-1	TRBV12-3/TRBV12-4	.	CASSWGPSTYNEQFF	TGTGCCAGCAGCTGGGGCCCTTCAACCTACAATGAGCAGTTCTTC
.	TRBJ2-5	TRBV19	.	CASSITPFEETQYF	TGTGCCAGTAGTATAACTCCTTTTGAAGAGACCCAGTACTTC
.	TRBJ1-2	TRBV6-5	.	CASSYSWGPNYGYTF	TGTGCCAGCAGTTACTCGTGGGGCCCTAACTATGGCTACACCTTC
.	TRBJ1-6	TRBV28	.	CASTRGAVNSPLHF	TGTGCCAGCACTCGGGGGGCGGTAAATTCACCCCTCCACTTT
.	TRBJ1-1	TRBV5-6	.	CASRPIGGDTEAFF	TGTGCCAGCAGACCCATTGGGGGTGACACTGAAGCTTTCTTT
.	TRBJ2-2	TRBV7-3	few	CASSLGARNTGELFF	TGTGCCAGCAGCTTAGGAGCGAGGAACACCGGGGAGCTGTTTTTT
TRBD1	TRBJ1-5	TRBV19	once	CAAQDREGQPQHF	TGTGCCGCCCAGGACAGGGAGGGACAGCCCCAGCATTTT
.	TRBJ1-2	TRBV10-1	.	CASSDGTDYGYTF	TGCGCCAGCAGTGATGGGACGGACTATGGCTACACCTTC
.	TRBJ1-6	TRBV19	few	CAKPPQGKGSPLHF	TGTGCCAAGCCTCCACAGGGAAAGGGTTCACCCCTCCACTTT
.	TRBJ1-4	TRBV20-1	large	CSARGVGGAEKLFF	TGCAGTGCTAGAGGGGTTGGGGGTGCAGAAAAACTGTTTTTT
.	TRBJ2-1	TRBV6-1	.	CASRPGTAFGDEQFF	TGTGCCAGCAGACCCGGGACGGCCTTTGGGGATGAGCAGTTCTTC
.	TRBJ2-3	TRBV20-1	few	CSAIDTYTDTQYF	TGCAGTGCTATAGACACGTACACAGATACGCAGTATTTT
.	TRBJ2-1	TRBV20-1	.	CSAPYNEQFF	TGCAGTGCCCCGTACAATGAGCAGTTCTTC
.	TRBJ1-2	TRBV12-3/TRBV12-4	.	CASSFWARAHGYTF	TGTGCCAGCAGTTTCTGGGCCAGGGCCCATGGCTACACCTTC
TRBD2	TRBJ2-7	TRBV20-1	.	CSATLAGDRLSSYEQYF	TGCAGTGCTACGCTAGCGGGGGACCGTTTAAGCTCCTACGAGCAGTACTTC
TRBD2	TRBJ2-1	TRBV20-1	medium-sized	CSARDMAGRDEQFF	TGCAGTGCTAGAGATATGGCGGGGAGGGATGAGCAGTTCTTC
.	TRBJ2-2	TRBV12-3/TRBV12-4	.	CASSPSFFTGELFF	TGTGCCAGCAGCCCCTCCTTTTTCACCGGGGAGCTGTTTTTT
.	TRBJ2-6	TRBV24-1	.	CATSDHREPGANVLTF	TGTGCCACCAGTGATCACAGGGAGCCAGGGGCCAACGTCCTGACTTTC
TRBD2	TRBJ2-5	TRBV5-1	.	CASSLRGGGEETQYF	TGCGCCAGCAGCTTACGTGGGGGAGGGGAAGAGACCCAGTACTTC
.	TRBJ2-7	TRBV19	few	CASTSRAGVYYEQYF	TGTGCCAGTACCTCGCGGGCCGGAGTCTACTACGAGCAGTACTTC
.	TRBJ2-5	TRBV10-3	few	CAISESANRAVYQETQYF	TGTGCCATCAGCGAGTCCGCTAACCGAGCGGTGTACCAAGAGACCCAGTACTTC
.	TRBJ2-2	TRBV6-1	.	CASSDRGTLTGELFF	TGTGCCAGCAGTGACAGGGGAACTTTGACCGGGGAGCTGTTTTTT
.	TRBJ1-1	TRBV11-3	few	CASSLEQSTEAFF	TGTGCCAGCAGCTTAGAACAGTCCACTGAAGCTTTCTTT
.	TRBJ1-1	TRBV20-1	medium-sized	CSARDPRDAEAFF	TGCAGTGCTAGAGATCCCCGGGATGCTGAAGCTTTCTTT
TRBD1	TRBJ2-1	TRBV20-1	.	CSARPGQSYNEQFF	TGCAGTGCTAGACCGGGACAGTCCTACAATGAGCAGTTCTTC
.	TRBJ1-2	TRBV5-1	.	CASSPSAVADYTF	TGCGCCAGCAGCCCTTCGGCGGTCGCGGACTACACCTTC
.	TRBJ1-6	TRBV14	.	CASSQTENSPLHF	TGTGCCAGCAGCCAGACTGAGAATTCACCCCTCCACTTT
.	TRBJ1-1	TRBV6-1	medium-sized	CASSELGITEAFF	TGTGCCAGCAGTGAATTAGGGATAACTGAAGCTTTCTTT
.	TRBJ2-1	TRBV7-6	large	CASSLDWSPFGGAGYNEQFF	TGTGCCAGCAGCTTAGATTGGAGTCCGTTTGGGGGCGCGGGGTACAATGAGCAGTTCTTC
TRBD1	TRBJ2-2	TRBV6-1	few	CASSVAGTGELPGELFF	TGTGCCAGCAGTGTGGCCGGGACAGGGGAGCTGCCCGGGGAGCTGTTTTTT
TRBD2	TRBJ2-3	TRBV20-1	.	CSARPGLAGALGTDTQYF	TGCAGTGCTAGACCCGGACTAGCGGGGGCCCTCGGCACAGATACGCAGTATTTT
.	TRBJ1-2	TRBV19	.	CASLDPGGTNYGYTF	TGTGCCAGCCTAGACCCCGGGGGGACTAACTATGGCTACACCTTC
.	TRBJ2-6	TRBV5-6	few	CASSLRRDSLVSGANVLTF	TGTGCCAGCAGCTTGAGGAGGGACAGTCTTGTCTCTGGGGCCAACGTCCTGACTTTC
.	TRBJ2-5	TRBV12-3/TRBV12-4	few	CASSLGEGTRETQYF	TGTGCCAGCAGTTTAGGCGAGGGGACAAGGGAGACCCAGTACTTC
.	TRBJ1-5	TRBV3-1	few	CASSPNGLLYSNQPQHF	TGTGCCAGCAGCCCCAACGGCCTTCTTTATAGCAATCAGCCCCAGCATTTT
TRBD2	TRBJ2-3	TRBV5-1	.	CASSLSGGVSTQYF	TGCGCCAGCAGCTTAAGCGGGGGGGTCAGTACGCAGTATTTT
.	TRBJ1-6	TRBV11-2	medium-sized	CASSLGRYNSPLHF	TGTGCCAGCAGCTTAGGACGGTATAATTCACCCCTCCACTTT
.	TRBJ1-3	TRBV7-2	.	CASSFQGGNTIYF	TGTGCCAGCAGCTTCCAGGGTGGAAACACCATATATTTT
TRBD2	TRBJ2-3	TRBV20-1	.	CSASGGADTQYF	TGCAGTGCTAGCGGGGGGGCAGATACGCAGTATTTT
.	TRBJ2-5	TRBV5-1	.	CASRPAPGLHQETQYF	TGCGCCAGCAGGCCAGCCCCGGGACTTCACCAAGAGACCCAGTACTTC
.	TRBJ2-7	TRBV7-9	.	CASSPGGQIAYEQYF	TGTGCCAGCTCACCGGGGGGACAGATCGCCTACGAGCAGTACTTC